A selection of T cell receptor beta chains follows, all from one sample in a study of cytomegalovirus exposure and HLA in healthy donors. Profiled with immunoSEQ multiplex PCR; TCRdb holds only in-frame clones, not every one. Of around 98,000 clones listed, about four fifths are singletons. The sample was PBMCs. The receptors were gathered from a human donor in good health. Both conserved end residues are part of each CDR3. Fields, in order: J gene, V gene, clone size, D gene, CDR3 DNA, CDR3 protein. A D gene is named only where the DNA matches it firmly. Clone size is stated in some rows and not others, as once, few, many or a class when expanded.

TRBJ2-4	TRBV11-2	-	-	TGTGCCAGCAGCTCTAGACTAGCCAAAAACATTCAGTACTTC	CASSSRLAKNIQYF
TRBJ2-1	TRBV20-1	-	-	TGCAGGGCTGCAACAGGGTACGAGCAGTTCTTC	CRAATGYEQFF
TRBJ1-2	TRBV10-3	-	TRBD1	TGTGCCATCAGTGACCCCGGGACAGGGCTCGATGGCTACACCTTC	CAISDPGTGLDGYTF
TRBJ2-2	TRBV18	-	TRBD1	TGTGCCAGCTCTCTGAACCTCGGACAGGGAAACACCGGGGAGCTGTTTTTT	CASSLNLGQGNTGELFF
TRBJ1-4	TRBV7-8	-	TRBD1	TGTGCCAGCAGCCGTAACAGGGGTATCTTCGAAAAACTGTTTTTT	CASSRNRGIFEKLFF
TRBJ1-5	TRBV5-6	-	-	TGTGCCAGCAGCAAAAGACTAGGGACGGAACAGCCCCAGCATTTT	CASSKRLGTEQPQHF
TRBJ2-2	TRBV5-1	few	-	TGCGCCAGCAGCTTGAAGGGGGTGTTAGACACCGGGGAGCTGTTTTTT	CASSLKGVLDTGELFF
TRBJ2-7	TRBV6-1	-	-	TGTGCCAGCAGCCTCCCGGCCGGGTACGAGCAGTACTTC	CASSLPAGYEQYF
TRBJ2-3	TRBV2	-	-	TGTGCCAGCAGTGCAGAACGGGGGTCGACAGATACGCAGTATTTT	CASSAERGSTDTQYF
TRBJ1-2	TRBV29-1	many	-	TGCAGCGTTGACTTGGAAGGCAGGTTGAACTATGGCTACACCTTC	CSVDLEGRLNYGYTF
TRBJ2-3	TRBV5-1	-	TRBD1	TGCGCCAGCAGCTTGAAGGGGGCTCCAGATACGCAGTATTTT	CASSLKGAPDTQYF
TRBJ2-2	TRBV30	-	TRBD2	TGTGCCTGGAGCCCACGAGGGACTAGCGTACCTCCGGGCACCGGGGAGCTGTTTTTT	CAWSPRGTSVPPGTGELFF
TRBJ2-3	TRBV11-2	-	TRBD2	TGTGCCAGCAGCTTCGCGGGGGGTGTCACTAGCACAGATACGCAGTATTTT	CASSFAGGVTSTDTQYF
TRBJ1-5	TRBV5-1	-	-	TGCGCCAGCAGCATCGACAGCCCCAATCAGCCCCAGCATTTT	CASSIDSPNQPQHF
TRBJ1-3	TRBV5-1	-	TRBD1	TGCGCCAGCAGCTTGGTGGGACAGGGCTCCGGAAACACCATATATTTT	CASSLVGQGSGNTIYF
TRBJ1-1	TRBV6-5	-	-	TGTGCCAGCAGTTACTCTTCCCCCTCCAGCACTGAAGCTTTCTTT	CASSYSSPSSTEAFF
TRBJ1-1	TRBV5-1	-	-	TGCGCCAGCAGCTTGGACCAGGGTATGAACACTGAAGCTTTCTTT	CASSLDQGMNTEAFF
TRBJ2-7	TRBV15	-	TRBD1	TGTGCCACCAGCAGAGATCCCACACGGCCGGGACAGGGGGCGTTTGAGCAGTACTTC	CATSRDPTRPGQGAFEQYF
TRBJ1-6	TRBV6-5	medium-sized	TRBD1	TGTGCCAGCAGTCCGGGACAGGGTTATTCACCCCTCCACTTT	CASSPGQGYSPLHF
TRBJ2-5	TRBV5-1	-	TRBD1	TGCGCCAGCAGCCCGGCGGGACAGGAGTTGGAGACCCAGTACTTC	CASSPAGQELETQYF
TRBJ2-1	TRBV5-1	-	-	TGCGCCAGCAGCTTGTCACGGGGAGGCCCCAATGAGCAGTTCTTC	CASSLSRGGPNEQFF
TRBJ2-6	TRBV4-3	-	TRBD1	TGCGCCAGCAGCCAAGTACCTAAGGGGGCGCCTGGGGCCAACGTCCTGACTTTC	CASSQVPKGAPGANVLTF
TRBJ2-5	TRBV5-4	-	TRBD2	TGTGCCAGCAGCTCGGGACTAGCGGGAGAGACCCAGTACTTC	CASSSGLAGETQYF
TRBJ1-2	TRBV12-5	-	-	TGTGCTAGTGGTTTGGTACCCCCCTCAGCTAACTATGGCTACACCTTC	CASGLVPPSANYGYTF
TRBJ1-6	TRBV18	-	-	TGTGCCAGCTCACCACGGGAGAAAAATTCACCCCTCCACTTT	CASSPREKNSPLHF
TRBJ2-4	TRBV19	-	-	TGTGCCAGTAGTATACCTGCGGCGACCAAAAACATTCAGTACTTC	CASSIPAATKNIQYF
TRBJ1-6	TRBV5-1	-	TRBD1	TGCGCCAGCAGTGGGGACAGTAATAAGGGCGGCCTTAGCTCCTATAATTCACCCCTCCACTTT	CASSGDSNKGGLSSYNSPLHF
TRBJ1-2	TRBV4-1	-	-	TGCGCCAGCAGCCAATCTACGTGGACAGATCCTAACTATGGCTACACCTTC	CASSQSTWTDPNYGYTF
TRBJ2-7	TRBV6-5	-	TRBD2	TGTGCCACCTCGGACGGACTAGCGGGAGCCGAGCAGTACTTC	CATSDGLAGAEQYF
TRBJ1-2	TRBV20-1	once	-	TGCAGTGCTAGACAGGGAAATGGCTACACCTTC	CSARQGNGYTF
TRBJ1-5	TRBV5-5	-	TRBD1	TGTGCCAGCAGCTTGGTATGGACAGGGAATCAGCCCCAGCATTTT	CASSLVWTGNQPQHF
TRBJ2-7	TRBV5-5	once	TRBD1	TGTGCCAGCAGCACTGGGGGCCCGGACAGGGACTCCTACGAGCAGTACTTC	CASSTGGPDRDSYEQYF
TRBJ1-2	TRBV14	-	TRBD1	TGTGCCAGCAGCCGTACCGGGACAGAACAGTACACCTTC	CASSRTGTEQYTF
TRBJ2-1	TRBV7-8	-	TRBD2	TGTGCCAGCAGCTTAGATTTTTCGGGACTAGCGGCCTACAATGAGCAGTTCTTC	CASSLDFSGLAAYNEQFF
TRBJ1-3	TRBV7-2	-	-	TGTGCCAGCAGTCGCGCGAACTCTGGAAACACCATATATTTT	CASSRANSGNTIYF
TRBJ2-7	TRBV5-4	-	TRBD2	TGTGCCAGCAGCCCGACACCGGGACTAGGGACTTCCGAGCAGTACTTC	CASSPTPGLGTSEQYF
TRBJ1-5	TRBV4-3	-	-	TGCGCCAGCAGCCAAGGAGCCTCAGGGATTGATCAGCCCCAGCATTTT	CASSQGASGIDQPQHF
TRBJ2-7	TRBV11-2	-	TRBD2	TGTGCCAGCGGGACTAGCGACTATTACGAGCAGTACTTC	CASGTSDYYEQYF
TRBJ2-3	TRBV30	-	TRBD2	TGTGCCTGGTCCCCGAGGCCCGGGAGGGCAGCAGGTACGCAGTATTTT	CAWSPRPGRAAGTQYF
TRBJ2-7	TRBV7-9	-	-	TGTTCCAGCAGCTTAGACGACATAATATCCTACGAGCAGTACTTC	CSSSLDDIISYEQYF
TRBJ1-5	TRBV27	once	TRBD1	TGTGCCAGCAGTTACAGGGGGCCTGATCAGCCCCAGCATTTT	CASSYRGPDQPQHF
TRBJ2-7	TRBV5-4	few	TRBD2	TGTGCCAGCAGCTTGGGTGGGCTAGCGGGACGGAGCTCCTACGAGCAGTACTTC	CASSLGGLAGRSSYEQYF
TRBJ2-5	TRBV7-2	-	-	TGTGCCAGCAGCTTAGGGTCTAAAGAGACCCAGTACTTC	CASSLGSKETQYF